This T cell receptor beta chain was recovered during a study of T-cell memory formation after mild COVID-19. Overall study findings and caveats: Mainly in CM and EM were contracting CD4+ clones; CD8+ were in EMRA.

Via MiXCR, TCRdb re-called the 5' RACE reads, giving one row per CDR3 protein. The repertoire holds some 490,000 distinct CDR3 sequences, with 18% as singletons. The CDR3 is 19 residues long. Trimming took 5 bases from V and 0 from J; bases not matched to a gene: 17. CDR1 and CDR2 (germline): SGHTA, FQGNSA. In its sample, this clonotype was seen a few times. Its antigen remains unidentified. This TCR was recovered from an adult woman who had mild COVID-19 (a few samples of this study predate the infection). Cell type and time point are not known. What was sequenced was PBMCs or a T cell subset sorted from them (not recorded which). The genes are TRBV7-2 and TRBJ2-3; 7 bases agree with TRBD2. For the CDR3, the DNA is TGTGCCAGCAGCCCCCTAGGGCTGGCTAGCGGCAAAAGCACAGATACGCAGTATTTT. Protein: CASSPLGLASGKSTDTQYF. Based on the CDR3 plus reference TRBV7-2 and TRBJ2-3, the full variable domain is GAGVSQSPSNKVTEKGKDVELRCDPISGHTALYWYRQSLGQGLEFLIYFQGNSAPDKSGLPSDRFSAERTGGSVSTLTIQRTQQEDSAVYLCASSPLGLASGKSTDTQYFGPGTRLTVL.